This TCR beta chain was captured in a study of cytomegalovirus exposure and HLA in healthy donors. The V gene's germline CDR1 is SGHVS and CDR2 FNYEAQ. Trimming shortened V by 5 bases and J by 7 bases, and 18 bases separated the two germline ends. The CDR3 consists of 15 residues. Use of 60 Vbeta and 13 Jbeta primers characterized the PCR. Some clones are missing from TCRdb's copy, which holds only in-frame ones; the method was immunoSEQ multiplex PCR. The sample has around 130,000 clones; 65% to 90% are singletons. V is TRBV7-6 and J is TRBJ2-1, with D maybe TRBD2 (6 bases). The sequenced sample was PBMCs. This sequence was found in a woman aged 40-49 years in good health and CMV-seronegative. The CDR3, as DNA: TGTGCCAGCAGCCTAAGCCCGGGACTTTTTAATGAGCAGTTCTTC. Translation: CASSLSPGLFNEQFF.